Sequencing of this TCR beta chain was carried out in a study of OX40 agonist ivuxolimab in advanced cancers. Study as a whole: Dose-escalation cases comprised hepatocellular carcinoma, melanoma, renal cell or head and neck cancer. Partial responses, seen in three patients, involved one hepatocellular carcinoma and two cutaneous melanomas.

Here immunoSEQ multiplex PCR was the method, and the copy in TCRdb shows in-frame clones only, minus some. This table holds over 75,000 clones, under 95% found once. The V gene's germline CDR1 is SGHDN and CDR2 FVKESK. The V and J ends lost 4 bases and 4 bases respectively, with 16 bases between them. The CDR3 is 15 residues long. Study observations and caveats: Averaging showed that CD8+ T cells had more expanded clones than CD4+ did.

A note on this clone: The antigen is not known.

The material sequenced was CD4+ or CD8+ T cells sorted from blood, taken in a trial of the OX40 agonist ivuxolimab. This receptor was taken from an adult with an advanced solid tumor such as melanoma, head and neck, liver or kidney cancer. The chain employs TRBV14 and TRBJ1-2; weak D call: TRBD1 (6 bases). Written as DNA, the CDR3 is TGTGCCAGCAGCCCGACAGGTCTGCCTCTCTATGGCTACACCTTC. Translation: CASSPTGLPLYGYTF.